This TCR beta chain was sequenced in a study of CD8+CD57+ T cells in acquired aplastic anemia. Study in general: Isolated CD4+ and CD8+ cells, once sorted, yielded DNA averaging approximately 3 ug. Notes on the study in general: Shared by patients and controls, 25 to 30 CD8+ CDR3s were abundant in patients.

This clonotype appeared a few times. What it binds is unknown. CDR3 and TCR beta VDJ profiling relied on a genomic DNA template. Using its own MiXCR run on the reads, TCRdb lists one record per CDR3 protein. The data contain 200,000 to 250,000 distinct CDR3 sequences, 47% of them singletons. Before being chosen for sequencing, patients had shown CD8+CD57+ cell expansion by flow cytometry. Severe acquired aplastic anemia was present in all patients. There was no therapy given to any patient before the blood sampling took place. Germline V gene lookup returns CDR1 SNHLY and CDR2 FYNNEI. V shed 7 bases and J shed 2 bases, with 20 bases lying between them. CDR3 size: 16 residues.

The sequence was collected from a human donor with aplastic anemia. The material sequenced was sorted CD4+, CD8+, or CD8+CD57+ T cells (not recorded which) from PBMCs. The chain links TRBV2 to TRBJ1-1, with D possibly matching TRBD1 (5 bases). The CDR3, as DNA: TGTGCCAGCAATTACGTGGTTGGGACGGACAACACTGAAGCTTTCTTT. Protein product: CASNYVVGTDNTEAFF.